A single TCR beta chain is shown here with its context. CDR3 length: 15 amino acids. J lost 7 bases, V lost 1 base, and 6 bases had no gene match. Germline values: CDR1 MNHEY, CDR2 SVGAGI. Original data processing: Estimation of nucleated cell counts relied on the amplification of reference gene primers. Repertoires were generated with immunoSEQ multiplex PCR, while TCRdb's copy carries only in-frame clones and drops some. That table furnishes V, J and clone size, whereas the DNA furnished D and trimming. The repertoire consists of hundreds of thousands of clones, with 75% to 90% occurring once and the leading ten covering 2% to 2.5%. This specimen belongs to a study of blood T cell repertoires in COVID-19. Study at large: Collection of acute and convalescent COVID-19 samples took place in the United States, Italy and Spain.

The chain joins TRBV6-5 to TRBJ1-4, with 7 bases lining up with TRBD1. The receptor was derived from a woman between 45 and 65 years old who had recovered from COVID-19. Sequences were obtained from peripheral blood. CDR3 protein: CASSYWRDSGEKLFF. Here the CDR3 DNA reads TGTGCCAGCAGTTACTGGCGGGACAGTGGTGAAAAACTGTTTTTT.